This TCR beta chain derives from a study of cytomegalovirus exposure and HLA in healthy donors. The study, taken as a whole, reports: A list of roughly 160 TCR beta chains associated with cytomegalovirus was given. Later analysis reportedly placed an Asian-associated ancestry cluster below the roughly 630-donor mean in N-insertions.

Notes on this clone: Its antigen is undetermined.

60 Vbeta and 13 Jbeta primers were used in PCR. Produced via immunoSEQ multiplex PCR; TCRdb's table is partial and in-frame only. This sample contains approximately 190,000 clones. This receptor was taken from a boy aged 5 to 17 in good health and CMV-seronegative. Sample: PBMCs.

The CDR3 DNA reads as TGTGCCAGCAGTTTACCGACTAGCTACTCCTACGAGCAGTACTTC. Protein sequence: CASSLPTSYSYEQYF. The chain is built from TRBV28 and TRBJ2-7; 7 bases are shared with TRBD2. In germline, CDR1 is MDHEN, CDR2 SYDVKM. The CDR3 is made up of 15 amino acids. V lost 2 bases and J lost 0; bases outside the gene matches: 4.